These T cell receptor beta chains were read from a single sample in a study of ipilimumab plus nivolumab after autologous stem cell transplantation. Repertoires were generated with immunoSEQ multiplex PCR, while TCRdb's copy carries only in-frame clones and drops some. This table holds 15,000 or so clones, approximately 80% found once. Specimen: PBMCs, collected in a trial of ipilimumab plus nivolumab as post-transplant consolidation. These receptor sequences come from a male donor with diffuse large B-cell lymphoma. Each CDR3 is given with its conserved first and last residue. D genes are given only for firm matches. Expanded clones are given a class, and other clones once, few, many or no size at all.

>.|medium-sized|TRBJ2-7|TRBV10-1
CASSPNSYEQYF
TGCGCCAGCAGTCCCAACTCCTACGAGCAGTACTTC
>.|.|TRBJ1-2|TRBV7-2
CASSATNYGYTF
TGTGCCAGCAGCGCTACTAACTATGGCTACACCTTC
>.|few|TRBJ2-2|TRBV4-1
CASRRPTGELFF
TGCGCCAGCAGACGACCCACCGGGGAGCTGTTTTTT
>TRBD1|.|TRBJ2-3|TRBV5-6
CASSFDRVNTDTQYF
TGTGCCAGCAGCTTCGACAGGGTGAACACAGATACGCAGTATTTT
>TRBD1|.|TRBJ1-1|TRBV6-6
CASAGQDSTEAFF
TGTGCCAGCGCGGGACAGGATTCCACTGAAGCTTTCTTT
>TRBD2|.|TRBJ2-3|TRBV30
CAWSVSGVAQYF
TGTGCCTGGAGTGTTAGCGGGGTAGCGCAGTATTTT
>.|.|TRBJ2-7|TRBV5-1
CASSSKGTGFWEQYF
TGCGCCAGCAGCTCTAAGGGGACCGGGTTTTGGGAGCAGTACTTC
>.|few|TRBJ2-7|TRBV10-1
CASSQGTGRYEQYF
TGCGCCAGCAGTCAGGGTACAGGGCGGTACGAGCAGTACTTC
>.|.|TRBJ2-7|TRBV7-2
CASSLAREKEQYF
TGTGCCAGCAGCTTGGCCAGGGAGAAGGAGCAGTACTTC
>TRBD1|medium-sized|TRBJ2-7|TRBV29-1
CSATPGQGYEQYF
TGCAGCGCAACTCCGGGACAGGGATACGAGCAGTACTTC
>TRBD2|.|TRBJ2-1|TRBV9
CASSAGLAGDEQFF
TGTGCCAGCAGCGCGGGACTAGCGGGAGACGAGCAGTTCTTC
>TRBD2|.|TRBJ2-5|TRBV19
CASSPRGGALGAQYF
TGTGCCAGTAGTCCCCGGGGAGGGGCCTTAGGGGCCCAGTACTTC
>.|.|TRBJ1-2|TRBV2
CASTGQIKGDYGYTF
TGTGCCAGCACGGGCCAGATTAAAGGGGACTATGGCTACACCTTC
>TRBD2|.|TRBJ2-3|TRBV19
CASSRSLTSGRVADTQYF
TGTGCCAGTAGTCGTTCCCTGACTAGCGGGAGGGTCGCAGATACGCAGTATTTT
>.|.|TRBJ1-1|TRBV10-3
CAISGGSGTEAFF
TGTGCCATCAGTGGGGGGTCAGGGACTGAAGCTTTCTTT
>TRBD2|.|TRBJ2-7|TRBV5-1
CASSLTSGGPYEQYF
TGCGCCAGCAGCTTGACTAGCGGGGGCCCCTACGAGCAGTACTTC
>.|.|TRBJ2-2|TRBV6-5
CASGQTGELFF
TGTGCCAGCGGACAGACCGGGGAGCTGTTTTTT
>.|.|TRBJ1-1|TRBV7-6
CASSLVHTQGGRGTEAFF
TGTGCCAGCAGCTTAGTCCATACGCAGGGCGGCCGTGGCACTGAAGCTTTCTTT
>.|.|TRBJ1-2|TRBV30
CAWSVGEDYGYTF
TGTGCCTGGAGTGTGGGGGAGGACTATGGCTACACCTTC
>.|.|TRBJ2-3|TRBV4-1
CASSRSFAGRTDTQYF
TGCGCCAGCAGCCGGTCTTTCGCGGGTCGCACAGATACGCAGTATTTT
>.|.|TRBJ2-7|TRBV30
CAWSGSLEQYF
TGTGCCTGGAGTGGGAGTTTAGAGCAGTACTTC
>.|.|TRBJ2-7|TRBV5-6
CASSPPRERTYEQYF
TGTGCCAGCAGTCCCCCTCGGGAGAGGACCTACGAGCAGTACTTC
>TRBD2|.|TRBJ2-2|TRBV30
CARTTSGMNTGELFF
TGTGCCCGAACGACTAGCGGGATGAACACCGGGGAGCTGTTTTTT
>.|.|TRBJ1-5|TRBV7-6
CASSEARGGQPQHF
TGTGCCAGCAGCGAGGCCAGGGGTGGTCAGCCCCAGCATTTT
>TRBD1|.|TRBJ2-2|TRBV5-1
CASSPGQGGFSGELFF
TGCGCCAGCAGCCCGGGACAGGGCGGGTTCAGCGGGGAGCTGTTTTTT
>.|.|TRBJ1-1|TRBV10-2
CASSANLRVLALTEAFF
TGCGCCAGCAGTGCCAACCTACGAGTCCTTGCACTCACTGAAGCTTTCTTT
>TRBD1|.|TRBJ1-1|TRBV11-2
CASSPGQGVISEAFF
TGTGCCAGCAGCCCGGGACAGGGGGTTATTAGTGAAGCTTTCTTT
>TRBD1|.|TRBJ1-6|TRBV5-5
CASSLGTGDKVVGNSPLHF
TGTGCCAGCAGCCTTGGGACAGGGGATAAAGTAGTCGGTAATTCACCCCTCCACTTT
>.|.|TRBJ1-1|TRBV4-2
CASSQDPRGNTEAFF
TGTGCCAGCAGCCAAGATCCGCGGGGGAACACTGAAGCTTTCTTT
>.|.|TRBJ2-2|TRBV12-1
CASSFLRSSNTGELFF
TGTGCCAGCAGCTTTTTACGCTCTTCTAACACCGGGGAGCTGTTTTTT
>.|.|TRBJ2-1|TRBV29-1
CSGYNEQFF
TGCAGCGGTTACAATGAGCAGTTCTTC
>.|.|TRBJ2-7|TRBV18
CASSPLQGAYEQYF
TGTGCCAGCTCACCACTACAGGGAGCCTACGAGCAGTACTTC
>.|medium-sized|TRBJ1-3|TRBV2
CAGRTEGNTIYF
TGTGCCGGAAGGACTGAGGGAAACACCATATATTTT
>TRBD1|.|TRBJ1-2|TRBV29-1
CSVETGENYGYTF
TGCAGCGTTGAGACAGGGGAAAACTATGGCTACACCTTC
>.|.|TRBJ2-5|TRBV6-6
CASRTTSSGTQYF
TGTGCCAGCAGAACCACTAGCTCCGGGACCCAGTACTTC
>.|once|TRBJ2-2|TRBV19
CASSTGRLTGELFF
TGTGCCAGTAGTACGGGACGCCTCACCGGGGAGCTGTTTTTT
>TRBD2|.|TRBJ2-1|TRBV6-1
CASSATLAGQSYNEQFF
TGTGCCAGCAGTGCCACTCTAGCGGGTCAATCCTACAATGAGCAGTTCTTC
>.|once|TRBJ1-1|TRBV4-1
CASSQDHSAGGWLEAFF
TGCGCCAGCAGCCAAGACCACTCAGCGGGGGGCTGGCTTGAAGCTTTCTTT
>.|few|TRBJ1-3|TRBV6-1
CASSEVAGNTIYF
TGTGCCAGCAGTGAAGTTGCCGGAAACACCATATATTTT
>.|.|TRBJ1-1|TRBV6-1
CASLDSLNTEAFF
TGTGCCTCCTTGGACAGTTTGAACACTGAAGCTTTCTTT
>.|few|TRBJ1-6|TRBV18
CASSPQDSNSPLHF
TGTGCCAGCTCACCACAGGACTCCAATTCACCCCTCCACTTT
>.|.|TRBJ1-3|TRBV5-6
CASSLAQTIYF
TGTGCCAGCAGCTTGGCTCAGACCATATATTTT
>.|.|TRBJ1-1|TRBV9
CASREVVGAFTEAFF
TGTGCCAGCAGGGAAGTTGTGGGCGCCTTCACTGAAGCTTTCTTT
>.|.|TRBJ2-7|TRBV30
CAWDRTYSYEQYF
TGTGCCTGGGACAGGACCTACTCCTACGAGCAGTACTTC
>TRBD1|.|TRBJ1-5|TRBV6-1
CASRGTGPNQPQHF
TGTGCCAGCAGGGGGACAGGTCCTAATCAGCCCCAGCATTTT
>TRBD1|.|TRBJ1-6|TRBV19
CASSVDRDILHF
TGTGCCAGTAGTGTGGACAGGGATATCCTCCACTTT
>.|.|TRBJ1-2|TRBV19
CASSTGQPGNIYGYTF
TGTGCCAGTAGTACGGGACAACCGGGGAATATATACGGCTACACCTTC